A selection of T cell receptor beta chains follows, all from one sample in a study of blood T cell repertoires in COVID-19. Data came from immunoSEQ multiplex PCR; TCRdb stores just in-frame clones and leaves some out. The data show 130,000 or so clones, around four fifths seen once. The source material was peripheral blood. The receptors were sampled from a human donor in a cohort sampled during active COVID-19. Both conserved end residues are part of each CDR3. A D gene is named only where the DNA matches it firmly. Clone size is given for some rows only: seen once, a few or many times, or a class if the clone is expanded.

TRBV6-5	-	-	TRBJ2-7	TGTGCCAGCCACTCGAGGAACTACGAGCAGTACTTC	CASHSRNYEQYF
TRBV27	-	-	TRBJ2-2	TGTGCCAGCAGTTTCTTCCCCAGTATCACCGGGGAGCTGTTTTTT	CASSFFPSITGELFF
TRBV12-3/TRBV12-4	few	-	TRBJ1-5	TGTGCCAGCAGTTTCGGGAATCAGCCCCAGCATTTT	CASSFGNQPQHF
TRBV3-1/TRBV3-2	-	TRBD2	TRBJ2-5	TGTGCCAGCAGCCAGGGGGCGCGAAGCGGGGGGGCGCAGACCCAGTACTTC	CASSQGARSGGAQTQYF
TRBV6-5	-	TRBD1	TRBJ1-5	TGTGCCAGCAGACTTAAGGGGGCGGGCAATCAGCCCCAGCATTTT	CASRLKGAGNQPQHF
TRBV25-1	-	-	TRBJ2-5	TGTGCCAGCAGTGATAGTAGGGAGATAGGCCAAGAGACCCAGTACTTC	CASSDSREIGQETQYF
TRBV7-9	-	TRBD1	TRBJ2-7	TGTGCCAGCAGCCCGCGAACCGCTACAGGGGACTACGAGCAGTACTTC	CASSPRTATGDYEQYF
TRBV3-1/TRBV3-2	-	-	TRBJ1-2	TGTGCCAGCAGCCCGGGGACAAAAAGACCCTATGGCTACACCTTC	CASSPGTKRPYGYTF
TRBV10-3	-	TRBD2	TRBJ2-1	TGTGCCATCAGTGAGTCTCTAGCGGGGGGGGTTAATGAGCAGTTCTTC	CAISESLAGGVNEQFF
TRBV5-1	-	TRBD2	TRBJ2-5	TGCGCCAGCAGCCTTGGGACTATCTTGCGGGAGACCCAGTACTTC	CASSLGTILRETQYF
TRBV2	few	TRBD2	TRBJ2-1	TGTGCCAGCAGTTACCGGGAGGGTGAGCAGTTCTTC	CASSYREGEQFF
TRBV6-5	-	-	TRBJ2-1	TGTGCCAGCAGTTACACCCAGTACAATGAGCAGTTCTTC	CASSYTQYNEQFF
TRBV19	-	TRBD1	TRBJ1-1	TGTGCCAGTAGTCCACGGACAGGGGGTGTGATGAACACTGAAGCTTTCTTT	CASSPRTGGVMNTEAFF
TRBV10-3	-	TRBD2	TRBJ2-5	TGTGCCATCAGTGACCGCCGGGGGGGGATAGAGACCCAGTACTTC	CAISDRRGGIETQYF
TRBV24-1	-	-	TRBJ2-1	TGTGCCACCAGTGTTATACGACAGTGGAGCTCCTACAATGAGCAGTTCTTC	CATSVIRQWSSYNEQFF
TRBV19	-	-	TRBJ1-5	TGTGCCAGTAGTATAGTCGGGAGGCAGGTGGGCAATCAGCCCCAGCATTTT	CASSIVGRQVGNQPQHF
TRBV5-6	-	-	TRBJ1-2	TGTGCCAGCAGCGGTGCCCCACAGGGCTCCTATGGCTACACCTTC	CASSGAPQGSYGYTF
TRBV18	-	-	TRBJ2-5	TGTGCCAGCTCACCTTTGGCGGATGGAGAGACCCAGTACTTC	CASSPLADGETQYF
TRBV28	-	-	TRBJ2-5	TGTGCCAGCAGTCACACGCCGGGGGTCGCGGGTGCTCAAGAGACCCAGTACTTC	CASSHTPGVAGAQETQYF
TRBV6-5	-	TRBD2	TRBJ2-1	TGTGCCAGCAGTAGCGGGACTGCCAGTGAGCAGTTCTTC	CASSSGTASEQFF
TRBV29-1	once	-	TRBJ1-1	TGCAGCGTCACCATACAGGGCCCGAACACTGAAGCTTTCTTT	CSVTIQGPNTEAFF
TRBV4-3	-	TRBD2	TRBJ2-1	TGCGCCAGCAGCCAAGACTCCGGGACTAGGGGTGAGCAGTTCTTC	CASSQDSGTRGEQFF
TRBV10-3	once	-	TRBJ2-7	TGTGCCACCCAGGGTAGAAAGGACAGATACTCCTACGAGCAGTACTTC	CATQGRKDRYSYEQYF
TRBV5-1	once	TRBD2	TRBJ2-1	TGCGCCAGCAGCTTGGTAGGAGCGGGGGCCTACAATGAGCAGTTCTTC	CASSLVGAGAYNEQFF
TRBV6-5	-	TRBD1	TRBJ2-7	TGTGCCAGCAGCTCGACAGGGACGTCCTACGAGCAGTACTTC	CASSSTGTSYEQYF
TRBV6-5	-	-	TRBJ1-6	TGTGCCGTGGGGTGGGGGGAAAATTCACCCCTCCACTTT	CAVGWGENSPLHF
TRBV7-8	-	TRBD1	TRBJ2-5	TGTGCCAGCAGCCCAGGACAGGGGCCCCAAGAGACCCAGTACTTC	CASSPGQGPQETQYF
TRBV18	-	TRBD2	TRBJ2-3	TGTGCCAGCTCAGCAAGGACTAGCGGGGCCACAGATACGCAGTATTTT	CASSARTSGATDTQYF
TRBV19	-	TRBD1	TRBJ1-1	TGTGCCAGTACCCAGCAGGGGGACACTGAAGCTTTCTTT	CASTQQGDTEAFF
TRBV2	once	TRBD2	TRBJ2-3	TGTGCCAGCATTCCCGGACTAGTTGTCGCAGATACGCAGTATTTT	CASIPGLVVADTQYF
TRBV6-2/TRBV6-3	-	-	TRBJ1-5	TGTGCCAGCAGTTACCGGACGGGGTCGGGACTCTATAGCAATCAGCCCCAGCATTTT	CASSYRTGSGLYSNQPQHF
TRBV2	-	-	TRBJ2-7	TGTGCCAGCATTCTTCAGGATTACGAGCAGTACTTC	CASILQDYEQYF
TRBV5-1	-	-	TRBJ1-3	TGCGCCAGCAGCCCGGGACATTCGAACTCTGGAAACACCATATATTTT	CASSPGHSNSGNTIYF
TRBV18	few	TRBD2	TRBJ2-7	TGTGCCAGCTCACCCGGCGGGGGGCTGTCCTACGAGCAGTACTTC	CASSPGGGLSYEQYF
TRBV2	-	TRBD2	TRBJ2-1	TGTGCCAGCAGTGAGACCAGGGCGGGGGGGAACAATGAGCAGTTCTTC	CASSETRAGGNNEQFF
TRBV5-1	-	-	TRBJ1-3	TGCGCCCGCGGGGGGGGGCCAGCCGACTCTGGAAACACCATATATTTT	CARGGGPADSGNTIYF
TRBV10-3	-	-	TRBJ1-2	TGTGCCATCAGTGAGGACAGTTATGGCTACACCTTC	CAISEDSYGYTF
TRBV29-1	-	TRBD1	TRBJ2-5	TGCAGCGTACTCATCCCGGGACAGGGGGCCCAAGGGACCCAGTACTTC	CSVLIPGQGAQGTQYF
TRBV6-5	-	-	TRBJ1-1	TGTGCCAGCAGTAAGGAGAGCACTGAAGCTTTCTTT	CASSKESTEAFF
TRBV7-2	-	-	TRBJ2-2	TGTGCCAGCAGCTTGAGACAGGCTCGCGTCGGCACCGGGGAGCTGTTTTTT	CASSLRQARVGTGELFF
TRBV5-4	-	-	TRBJ2-5	TGTGCCAGCAGCTTAAGGGGGGGAGGCAAAGAGACCCAGTACTTC	CASSLRGGGKETQYF
TRBV19	few	TRBD2	TRBJ2-1	TGTGCCAGTAGTGACCGCGGGGGGCCCGCATCCTACAATGAGCAGTTCTTC	CASSDRGGPASYNEQFF
TRBV3-1/TRBV3-2	-	TRBD1	TRBJ1-6	TGTGCCAGCAGCTCCCGGGACAGTCGGTCACCCCTCCACTTT	CASSSRDSRSPLHF
TRBV19	-	TRBD1	TRBJ2-7	TGTGCCAGTAGCCGACCGGGACAGGGGAACTACGAGCAGTACTTC	CASSRPGQGNYEQYF
TRBV7-8	-	-	TRBJ2-4	TGTGCCAGCAGCCCCCGGAAGGAGGGGGCGCGGAACATTCAGTACTTC	CASSPRKEGARNIQYF
TRBV28	-	-	TRBJ1-4	TGTGCCAGCAGCCGTCCAGGGGCTAATGAAAAACTGTTTTTT	CASSRPGANEKLFF
TRBV15	few	-	TRBJ1-2	TGTGCCACCAGCCTTGGGAGGGGACCCTATGGCTACACCTTC	CATSLGRGPYGYTF